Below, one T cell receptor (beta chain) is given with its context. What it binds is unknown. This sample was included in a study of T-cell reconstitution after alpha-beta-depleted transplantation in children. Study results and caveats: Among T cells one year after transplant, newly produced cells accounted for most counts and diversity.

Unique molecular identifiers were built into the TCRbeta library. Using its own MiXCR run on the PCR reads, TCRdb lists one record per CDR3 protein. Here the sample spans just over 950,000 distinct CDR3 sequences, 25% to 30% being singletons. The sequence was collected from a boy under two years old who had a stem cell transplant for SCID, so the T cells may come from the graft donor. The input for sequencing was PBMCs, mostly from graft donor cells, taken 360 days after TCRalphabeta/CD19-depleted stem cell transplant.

CDR3 DNA sequence: TGTGCCAGCAGCTTAGGGGCAGGCGACGACTACGAGCAGTACTTC. Amino acid sequence: CASSLGAGDDYEQYF. This sequence joins TRBV11-3 and TRBJ2-7; no definite D call. V shed 1 base and J shed 3 bases, with 13 bases lying between them. Looked up from germline, CDR1 is SGHNT and CDR2 is YENEEA. The CDR3 spans 15 residues.